The 9 T cell receptor beta chains below come from one sample, sequenced in a study of CD8 T cells in Susac syndrome. RNA in amounts of about 0.5 to 1 ug was reverse transcribed with random hexamers. Using its own MiXCR run on the immunoSEQ multiplex PCR reads, TCRdb lists one record per CDR3 protein. The sample contains some 200,000 distinct CDR3 sequences, approximately 95% of which appear only once. What was sequenced was CD4+ T cells from PBMCs. The receptor source for this set is a human donor in good health.

This sequence joins TRBV11-2 and TRBJ2-3; D perhaps matches TRBD2 (6 bases). V lost 6 bases to trimming and J lost 5 bases, with 24 bases between them. The CDR3 length is 17 residues. Germline V lookup: CDR1 SGHAT, CDR2 FQNNGV. In DNA, the CDR3 is TGTGCCAGCAGACCACCGGGACTGGGAAGGAGGGGAGATACGCAGTATTTT. It encodes CASRPPGLGRRGDTQYF.

The chain's CDR3 is CSARPGGHEQYF. In DNA form, the CDR3 reads TGCAGTGCTAGGCCAGGGGGCCACGAGCAGTACTTC. The J gene is TRBJ2-7, the V gene TRBV20-1, with TRBD1 matching 8 bases. CDR1 and CDR2 from the germline V gene are DFQATT and SNEGSKA (reference sequence). V trimming: 3 bases; J trimming: 5 bases; junction bases outside the gene matches: 3. This CDR3 is built from 12 residues.

The chain uses TRBV30 and TRBJ2-1; unclear D gene. Between the trimmed V and J ends, which lost 1 base and 7 bases, there was a span of 5 bases. The CDR3 is made up of 11 amino acids. The germline gives CDR1 GTSNPN, CDR2 SVGIG (reference sequence). CDR3 nucleotide sequence: TGTGCCTGGAGTGATCGAAATGAGCAGTTCTTC. Amino acids: CAWSDRNEQFF.

The chain combines TRBV20-1 with TRBJ2-7, with 8 bases identical to TRBD2. CDR1 and CDR2 from the germline V gene are DFQATT and SNEGSKA (reference sequence). Germline trimming cut 3 bases from V and 9 bases from J; bases unmatched to any gene: 4. The CDR3 sequence is 11 residues long. CDR3 bases: TGCAGTGCTAGTGGTCGGGGGGGGCAGTACTTC. It specifies CSASGRGGQYF.

This chain joins TRBV29-1 and TRBJ1-1; D unresolved. This CDR3 comprises 10 residues. Between the trimmed V and J ends, which lost 4 bases and 10 bases, there was a span of 10 bases. Germline V gene sequence: CDR1 SQVTM, CDR2 ANQGSEA. CDR3 nucleotide sequence: TGCAGCGTTGGTACCGAGACAGCTTTCTTT. Protein: CSVGTETAFF.

The V and J genes are TRBV7-2 and TRBJ2-5; 14 nucleotides align to TRBD2. V shed 3 bases, J shed 5 bases, and the junction held 2 bases outside the gene matches. CDR1 and CDR2 from the germline V gene are SGHTA and FQGNSA. The CDR3 sequence is 15 residues long. In nucleotides, the CDR3 is TGTGCCAGCAGCTTGACTAGCGGGAGGGTTGAGACCCAGTACTTC. Translated, it gives CASSLTSGRVETQYF.

This sequence joins TRBV29-1 and TRBJ1-1, with no clear D. The CDR3 has 11 amino acids. V lost 3 bases, J lost 6 bases, and 8 bases lay in between. CDR1 and CDR2 from the germline V gene are SQVTM and ANQGSEA. CDR3 protein: CSVDRTAEAFF. The DNA for the CDR3 is TGCAGCGTTGACCGCACGGCTGAAGCTTTCTTT.

J is TRBJ2-7 and V is TRBV3-1; 9 positions agree with TRBD1. The V gene's germline CDR1 is LGHDT and CDR2 YNNKEL (reference sequence). After removal of 5 bases from V and 7 bases from J, the junction contained 12 bases not matched to a gene. The CDR3 sequence is 15 residues long. The CDR3 region has the DNA TGTGCCAGCAGCTACACCGGGACAGGGATGAGAGAGCAGTACTTC. Amino acids: CASSYTGTGMREQYF.

V and J are TRBV5-1 and TRBJ2-7; 7 bases map to TRBD1. The CDR3 runs 12 residues. After removal of 9 bases from V and 6 bases from J, the junction contained 9 bases not matched to a gene. Germline V gene sequence: CDR1 SGHRS, CDR2 YFSETQ. The CDR3 loop reads CANAQGWAEQYF. DNA of the CDR3: TGCGCCAATGCACAGGGGTGGGCCGAGCAGTACTTC.